This T cell receptor beta chain was profiled in a study of OX40 agonist ivuxolimab in advanced cancers. V shed 1 base and J 7 bases; nucleotides not matched to a gene: 6. This CDR3 region has 15 residues. Germline V gene data show CDR1 as SGHAT and CDR2 as FQNNGV. TCRdb's table, derived via immunoSEQ multiplex PCR, lists solely in-frame clones and lacks some. The sample contains 70,000 to 95,000 clones, around four fifths of which appear only once. Anyone with autoimmune disease history or systemic immunosuppression was excluded. This receptor was obtained from an adult with an advanced solid tumor such as melanoma, head and neck, liver or kidney cancer. The sample here was CD4+ or CD8+ T cells sorted from blood, taken in a trial of the OX40 agonist ivuxolimab. The chain is built from TRBV11-2 and TRBJ2-2; 7 nucleotides line up with TRBD1. Written as DNA, the CDR3 is TGTGCCAGCAGCTTAGTTAGGGGGCGGATCGGGGAGCTGTTTTTT. It translates to CASSLVRGRIGELFF.